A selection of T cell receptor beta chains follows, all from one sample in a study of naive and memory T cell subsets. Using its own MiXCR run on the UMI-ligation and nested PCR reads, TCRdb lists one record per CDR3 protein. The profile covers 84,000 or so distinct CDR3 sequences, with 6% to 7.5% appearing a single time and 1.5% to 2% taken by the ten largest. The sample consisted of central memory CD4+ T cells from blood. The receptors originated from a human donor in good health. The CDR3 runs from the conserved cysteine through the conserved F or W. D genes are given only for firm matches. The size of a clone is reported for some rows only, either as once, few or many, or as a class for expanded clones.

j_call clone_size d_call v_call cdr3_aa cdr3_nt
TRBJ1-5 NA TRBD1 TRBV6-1 CATKGQLNQPQHF TGTGCCACAAAGGGACAGCTCAATCAGCCCCAGCATTTT
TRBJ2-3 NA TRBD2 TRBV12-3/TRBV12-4 CASIEGGSGRVSTDTQYF TGTGCCAGCATCGAAGGGGGCAGCGGGAGGGTTAGCACAGATACGCAGTATTTT
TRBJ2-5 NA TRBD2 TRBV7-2 CASSLLAGGSIGAAQYF TGTGCCAGCAGCCTACTAGCGGGGGGTTCAATTGGAGCGGCCCAGTACTTC
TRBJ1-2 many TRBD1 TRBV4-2 CASSQARTGTYGYTF TGTGCCAGCAGCCAAGCCCGGACAGGGACCTATGGCTACACCTTC
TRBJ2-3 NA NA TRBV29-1 CSVGEFTDTQYF TGCAGCGTTGGCGAGTTCACAGATACGCAGTATTTT
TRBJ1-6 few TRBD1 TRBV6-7 CATDREDNSPLHF TGTGCCACCGACAGGGAAGATAATTCACCCCTCCACTTT
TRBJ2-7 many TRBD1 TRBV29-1 CSVWGQGTYEQYF TGCAGCGTTTGGGGACAGGGGACGTACGAGCAGTACTTC
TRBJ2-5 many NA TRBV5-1 CASRVTGNKQETQYF TGCGCCAGCAGGGTTACAGGGAATAAACAAGAGACCCAGTACTTC
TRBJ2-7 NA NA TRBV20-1 CSASGLALSSYEQYF TGCAGTGCTAGTGGGCTAGCCCTAAGCTCCTACGAGCAGTACTTC
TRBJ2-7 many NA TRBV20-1 CSASGGPLDEQYF TGCAGTGCTAGTGGTGGTCCACTTGACGAGCAGTACTTC
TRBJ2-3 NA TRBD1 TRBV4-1 CASSQEGGGSSTDTQYF TGCGCCAGCAGCCAAGAAGGGGGCGGATCAAGCACAGATACGCAGTATTTT
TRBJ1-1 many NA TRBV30 CAWSVLSFSTEAFF TGTGCCTGGAGTGTACTAAGTTTTTCCACTGAAGCTTTCTTT